Below are 21 T cell receptor beta chains sequenced from a single sample in a study of OX40 agonist ivuxolimab in advanced cancers. The library came from the immunoSEQ multiplex PCR assay. What TCRdb holds here is the immuneACCESS table cut down to in-frame rearrangements. Part of the clones is not present; checked against another copy, under half of the missing clones reflect an unresolved V gene, and the others are unexplained. This sample comprises approximately 15,000 clones, 84% of them detected only once. The leading ten clones occupy approximately 72% of the sample. This specimen was CD4+ or CD8+ T cells sorted from blood, taken in a trial of the OX40 agonist ivuxolimab. These receptors originate from an adult with an advanced solid tumor such as melanoma, head and neck, liver or kidney cancer.

This clone was picked up one time. V usage is TRBV20-1 and J usage is TRBJ2-7; no reliable D call. The V and J ends lost 1 base and 3 bases respectively, with 4 bases between them. The length of the CDR3 is 11 residues. CDR1 DFQATT and CDR2 SNEGSKA come from the germline V gene (reference sequence). CDR3 in amino acids: CSARVSYEQYF. The CDR3, as DNA: TGCAGTGCTAGAGTGAGCTACGAGCAGTACTTC.

The V call is TRBV30, the J call TRBJ2-5; D gene uncertain. V was pared by 5 bases and J by 5 bases, with 12 bases between. The CDR3 length is 12 residues. Germline V gene lookup returns CDR1 GTSNPN and CDR2 SVGIG (reference sequence). CDR3 amino acids: CAWAGVSETQYF. The CDR3, as DNA: TGTGCCTGGGCTGGAGTCAGTGAGACCCAGTACTTC.

The count of this clone is one. The chain uses TRBV4-1 and TRBJ2-7; D not resolved. The CDR3 totals 16 residues. The V end lost 1 base, the J end lost 2 bases, and 15 bases lay between the germline ends. The germline V gene encodes CDR1 MGHRA and CDR2 YSYEKL. CDR3 bases: TGCGCCAGCAGCCAAGGCCTTGACCTATCCCCCTACGAGCAGTACTTC. Amino acids: CASSQGLDLSPYEQYF.

The chain has TRBV27 and TRBJ2-7; D uncertain. The length of the CDR3 is 13 residues. CDR1 is MNHEY and CDR2 is SMNVEV in the germline V gene (reference sequence). V was pared by 2 bases and J by 5 bases, with 10 bases between. The CDR3 spells CASSLTGIHEQYF. CDR3 in DNA: TGTGCCAGCAGTTTAACCGGCATACACGAGCAGTACTTC.

This clone has just a few counts. The chain links TRBV27 to TRBJ2-1; TRBD2 agrees at 10 bases. The trim removed 3 bases at V and 9 bases at J, leaving 11 bases unmatched. CDR3 length: 16 amino acids. Germline values: CDR1 MNHEY, CDR2 SMNVEV (reference sequence). For the CDR3, the DNA is TGTGCCAGCAGTTTTAGGTCAGGACTAGCGGCCCTTGAGCAGTTCTTC. Residues: CASSFRSGLAALEQFF.

The chain has TRBV28 and TRBJ2-5; TRBD2 might be the D (6 bases). This CDR3 contains 11 residues. Germline CDR1 is MDHEN and CDR2 is SYDVKM. The V and J ends lost 6 bases and 4 bases respectively, with 6 bases between them. CDR3 DNA sequence: TGTGCCAGCAGGGAGGGAGAGACCCAGTACTTC. Its translation: CASREGETQYF.

The J gene is TRBJ2-1, the V gene TRBV27; 9 bases align to TRBD2. V shed 2 bases and J 0 bases; nucleotides not matched to a gene: 2. CDR3 length: 16 amino acids. The germline gives CDR1 MNHEY, CDR2 SMNVEV (reference sequence). CDR3 sequence (DNA): TGTGCCAGCAGTTTAAGCGGGGGGAGCTCCTACAATGAGCAGTTCTTC. This encodes CASSLSGGSSYNEQFF.

The rearrangement uses TRBV6-1 and TRBJ1-5; D call uncertain. Trimming cost V 5 bases and J 6 bases, with 14 bases left between them. CDR3 length equals 14 residues. From germline, CDR1 is MNHNS and CDR2 SASEGT. CDR3 in amino acids: CASSLGYSGQPQHF. Written as DNA, the CDR3 is TGTGCCAGCAGTCTAGGGTACAGCGGTCAGCCCCAGCATTTT.

This clone showed up just once. This chain connects TRBV27 to TRBJ2-1, with D perhaps TRBD1 (5 bases). The CDR3 is made up of 15 amino acids. Looked up from germline, CDR1 is MNHEY and CDR2 is SMNVEV (reference sequence). Trimming stripped 6 bases from V and 0 bases from J, with 12 bases between. The CDR3 protein is CASRASGSSYNEQFF. CDR3 nucleotide sequence: TGTGCCAGCAGGGCCTCAGGGTCCTCCTACAATGAGCAGTTCTTC.

This clone was counted a single time. The chain carries TRBV5-6 and TRBJ2-1; 7 bases agree with TRBD2. CDR1 SGHDT and CDR2 YYEEEE come from the germline V gene. The trim removed 4 bases at V and 9 bases at J, leaving 7 bases unmatched. The CDR3 is 13 amino acids. CDR3 region: CASSGPLAFEQFF. CDR3 nucleotide sequence: TGTGCCAGCAGCGGCCCACTAGCGTTTGAGCAGTTCTTC.

The sample holds a few counts of this clone. The rearrangement links TRBV11-2 to TRBJ2-1; D remains ambiguous. CDR1 SGHAT and CDR2 FQNNGV come from the germline V gene. The CDR3 covers 12 residues. With 0 bases removed from V and 5 bases from J, the gap between germline ends came to 2 bases. In nucleotides, the CDR3 is TGTGCCAGCAGCTTAGAGAACAATGAGCAGTTCTTC. This gives the protein CASSLENNEQFF.

Only a few counts were recorded for this clone. V is TRBV5-5 and J is TRBJ2-7; the D call may be TRBD1 or TRBD2 (5 bases each). CDR1 is SGHKS, CDR2 YYEKEE, per germline (reference sequence). The germline V and J ends were trimmed by 3 bases and 0 bases, with 13 bases remaining between them. The CDR3 is 15 amino acids. The CDR3 here is CASSWVGTASYEQYF. The CDR3, as DNA: TGTGCCAGCAGCTGGGTCGGGACGGCCTCCTACGAGCAGTACTTC.

The chain carries TRBV5-6 and TRBJ2-1; D gene uncertain. Deletions cut 2 bases from V and 9 bases from J, with 6 bases between. The CDR3 has 11 amino acids. Per germline, CDR1 SGHDT and CDR2 YYEEEE. The CDR3 DNA follows: TGTGCCAGCAGCTTAGTCGCTGAGCAGTTCTTC. It codes for CASSLVAEQFF.

The genes are TRBV6-1 and TRBJ2-7, with a weak D call TRBD2 (5 bases). Germline V gene lookup returns CDR1 MNHNS and CDR2 SASEGT. CDR3 length: 14 residues. V was pared by 3 bases and J by 7 bases, with 16 bases between. The CDR3 sequence: CASSDVGYTGEQYF. As DNA, the CDR3 is TGTGCCAGCAGTGACGTTGGCTATACGGGGGAGCAGTACTTC.

The chain joins TRBV11-2 to TRBJ2-7, with TRBD1 as a possible D gene (5 bases). V dropped 5 bases and J dropped 0 bases, with 14 bases sitting between them. This CDR3 spans 15 amino acids. In germline, CDR1 is SGHAT, CDR2 FQNNGV. DNA of the CDR3: TGTGCCAGCAGCACCCCATTGACAGCCTCCTACGAGCAGTACTTC. Translated: CASSTPLTASYEQYF.

This clone showed up just once. The CDR3 sequence: CASSYLTGHHNEQFF. As DNA, the CDR3 is TGTGCCAGCAGTTACCTGACTGGCCACCACAATGAGCAGTTCTTC. The chain recombines TRBV6-5 with TRBJ2-1, with D unresolved. Germline V gives CDR1 MNHEY, CDR2 SVGAGI. Trimming took off 2 bases at V and 5 bases at J, with 13 bases between the two ends. The CDR3 contains 15 residues.

The J gene is TRBJ1-4, the V gene TRBV6-1; the D is unclear. Trimming left V 0 bases short and J 8 bases short, with 16 bases between. This CDR3 region has 16 residues. CDR1 and CDR2 (germline): MNHNS, SASEGT. CDR3 residues: CASSEAPASPAEKLFF. CDR3 coding DNA: TGTGCCAGCAGTGAAGCGCCGGCCAGCCCGGCCGAAAAACTGTTTTTT.

This chain uses TRBV4-3 with TRBJ2-3, with TRBD2 as a possible D gene (6 bases). There are 15 residues in the CDR3. Per germline, CDR1 LGHNA and CDR2 YSLEER. V was shortened by 0 bases and J by 6 bases, with 13 bases between the two germline ends. The CDR3 spells CASSQDWSSADTQYF. For the CDR3, the DNA is TGCGCCAGCAGCCAAGATTGGTCTAGCGCCGATACGCAGTATTTT.

The V and J genes are TRBV29-1 and TRBJ2-1; TRBD2 aligns across 13 bases. The CDR3 spans 16 residues. With 4 bases clipped from V and 1 base from J, the junction kept 4 bases outside the gene matches. The germline CDR1 and CDR2 sequences are SQVTM and ANQGSEA. CDR3 DNA sequence: TGCAGCGTTGTTCGGACTAGCGGGAGTTCCTACAATGAGCAGTTCTTC. Translating gives CSVVRTSGSSYNEQFF.

A note on this clone: One end of the junction varies from germline; a read error may be responsible. The gene calls are TRBV9 and TRBJ2-7; 8 bases are a match to TRBD2. CDR3 length: 13 amino acids. Looked up from germline, CDR1 is SGDLS and CDR2 is YYNGEE. The CDR3: CASSLGGGRLLSF. The CDR3 DNA reads as TGTGCCAGCAGCTTGGGGGGCGGGAGGCTCCTGAGCTTC.

The chain is built from TRBV27 and TRBJ2-7, with 7 bases that match TRBD1. The V and J ends lost 6 bases and 4 bases, in that order; junction bases with no gene match: 18. The CDR3 contains 17 residues. Germline V gives CDR1 MNHEY, CDR2 SMNVEV (reference sequence). The CDR3 bases are TGTGCCAGCAGCGAGTTCGAAAGCCCCGGGACAGAATACGAGCAGTACTTC. This gives the protein CASSEFESPGTEYEQYF.